This record concerns one T cell receptor (beta chain) sequence. Its recognized antigen is unknown. No clone much larger than this one lies a single base away; base qualities are absent. Using the deep immunoSEQ assay, multiplex PCR amplified TCR CDR3 regions from genomic DNA. For each cell subset, the extracted genomic DNA was distributed evenly across all wells of several immunoSEQ 96-well plates, and each plate served as one replicate. For sorted subsets, about 200 ng genomic DNA, equal to about 30,000 T cell genomes, was loaded into each replicate PCR. The purified libraries were quantified using a Qubit 3.0 fluorometer, sized with a Bioanalyzer 2100, and then quantified again using the KAPA Library Quantification kit. Each immunoSEQ 96-well plate was sequenced on its own single-read 150-cycle Illumina NextSeq 550 flow cell. The authors processed their data as follows. Because only junctional sequences without quality scores were contained in the immunoSEQ output, filtering matching that applied to full-length reads could not be performed. Sequences were annotated with PyIR, a Python wrapper for IgBLAST v1.9, and V/J genes and CDR3 were assigned using IMGT germline references. Reads were removed for weak V/J assignments (E-value above 1e-6), missing CDR3, stop codons, out-of-frame junctions, or ambiguous translated residues. V3J clonotypes were defined by identical inferred V gene, J gene, and CDR3 amino acid sequence. Percentage overlap between repertoires was computed as shared unique clonotypes divided by the size of the smaller repertoire. RTK rarefaction, the Chao1 estimator, and Recon v2.1 estimates of unobserved clonotypes were used to assess repertoire richness. OLGA was used to compute generation probabilities for all TCRbeta clonotypes that the gDNA method yielded from several donors. Entries here come from immuneACCESS through TCRdb and include only in-frame sequences with V and J called. Some clones fail to appear in such tables; in the studies checked, an unresolved V gene covers under half of the shortfall, and the cause of the remainder is unknown. That table furnishes V, J and clone size, whereas the DNA furnished D and trimming. The sample table lists some 1.1 million clones, roughly 80% of them with a count of one. The top ten clones comprise roughly 0.82% of the sample.

The data stem from a study of shared clonotypes between healthy human individuals (dated by TCRdb to the early 2020s). Background on the whole study: Three men and a couple of women, aged 18 to 49 years, made up the cohort. For each donor, CD4 naive and CD4 memory were each given three plates, CD8 naive was given two plates, and CD8 memory was given one plate. Libraries were prepared and TCR repertoires were sequenced by different laboratories using diverse techniques, in order to increase sequencing depth and limit assay-specific biases. Between about 0.94 and 8.9 billion PBMCs per donor were obtained by leukapheresis. The study deeply sequenced blood TCR repertoires of several healthy adults to estimate repertoire size and the extent of clonotype sharing between individuals. Broad study findings and their caveats: Sharing across a handful of donors was observed for about 5% of naive CD4, around 3.5% of naive CD8, about 2.3% of memory CD4, and approximately 0.41% of memory CD8 clonotypes. Compared with non-shared clonotypes, clonotypes shared by all four sorted-subset donors had higher generation probabilities. Rarefaction of sorted-subset datasets indicated incomplete sequencing despite the large sequencing depth. Naive subsets generally had larger estimated clonotype richness than memory subsets did. Pairwise subsampling indicated that sequencing depth was expected to affect the degree of clonotype sharing among donors. Because the study included a small number of donors, the genetic and exposure-history diversity represented was limited. Only blood was sampled, and tissue TCR repertoires likely differ from those in blood.

The donors were healthy, HIV-negative adults with no recently reported acute infections or vaccinations. All donors were Caucasian adults living in Nashville, Tennessee, USA. CD4+ T cells were enriched by magnetic negative selection, after which naive cells were positively selected on CD45RA and the negative fraction was taken as the memory subset. After blood collection by leukapheresis, PBMCs were isolated using Ficoll-Histopaque density gradient centrifugation and then cryopreserved in the vapor phase of liquid nitrogen. Purity and quantity of every magnetically sorted T cell population were checked by analytical flow cytometry. Genomic DNA was isolated from every sorted fraction and measured by UV absorbance on a Nanodrop 2000c. CDR1 and CDR2, looked up from the germline V gene, are SGHRS and YFSETQ. V and J are trimmed by 2 bases and 3 bases, and the gene matches miss 8 bases of the junction. The CDR3 spans 15 residues, from the cysteine through the phenylalanine. Of the read, only the CDR3 DNA is kept; its 45 bases are in frame from base 1.

In this chain, TRBV5-1 is recombined with TRBJ2-7; 7 bases in the middle match TRBD2. The TCR sequence derives from a man aged 18-30 years in good health. Some clones in this sample may be carry-over from other donors' samples. The sample comprised memory CD4+ T cells from PBMCs. Explained via the paper, the cell subset or site label denotes: CD45RA-negative fraction. In nucleotides, the sequence is TGCGCCAGCAGCTTTGGAGGGAGGGGTATCTACGAGCAGTACTTC. The resulting protein is CASSFGGRGIYEQYF.